This passage covers 15 T cell receptor beta chains from one sample sequenced in a study of cytomegalovirus exposure and HLA in healthy donors. Here immunoSEQ multiplex PCR was the method, and the copy in TCRdb shows in-frame clones only, minus some. The data show 160,000 or so clones, 85% seen once. Sequences were obtained from PBMCs. These receptors were collected from a man aged 25-40 years in good health and CMV-seropositive.

This chain links TRBV9 with TRBJ2-1; D ambiguous. CDR1 and CDR2 (germline): SGDLS, YYNGEE. This CDR3 is built from 15 residues. The germline V and J ends were trimmed by 1 base and 0 bases, with 8 bases remaining between them. The CDR3 DNA reads as TGTGCCAGCAGCGTACGAGCGCTCTCCTACAATGAGCAGTTCTTC. Amino acids: CASSVRALSYNEQFF.

The V and J genes are TRBV4-2 and TRBJ1-6; TRBD1 aligns across 9 bases. This CDR3 contains 16 residues. Germline V gene lookup returns CDR1 LGHNA and CDR2 YNFKEQ. Trimming removed 2 bases from V and 9 bases from J; junction bases left unmatched: 8. CDR3 in amino acids: CASSQMGQGFSSPLHF. The CDR3, as DNA: TGTGCCAGCAGCCAAATGGGACAGGGCTTTTCTTCACCCCTCCACTTT.

V is TRBV27 and J is TRBJ2-7; 7 bases map to TRBD2. The CDR3 has 13 residues. Germline V gives CDR1 MNHEY, CDR2 SMNVEV (reference sequence). V gave up 6 bases and J gave up 4 bases; unmatched junction bases: 6. CDR3 nucleotides: TGTGCCAGCAGGCGGGGAGGGGATTACGAGCAGTACTTC. Residues: CASRRGGDYEQYF.

J is TRBJ2-7 and V is TRBV7-8, with D tentatively TRBD2 (7 bases). The CDR3 is made up of 15 amino acids. V was shortened by 8 bases and J by 4 bases, with 21 bases between the two germline ends. CDR1 is SGHVS, CDR2 FQNEAQ, per germline. CDR3 loop: CASGPREGGTYEQYF. The CDR3 bases are TGTGCCAGCGGACCGAGGGAGGGGGGAACTTACGAGCAGTACTTC.

This clone was detected once. Mismatch with germline at one junction end may stem from a read error. V gene TRBV25-1 combines with J gene TRBJ2-5, with 9 bases aligning to TRBD2. The CDR3 has 11 amino acids. Germline values: CDR1 MGHDK, CDR2 SYGVNS. This CDR3 is CAGGAGETQYF. The DNA for the CDR3 is TGCGCGGGGGGGGCAGGAGAGACCCAGTACTTC.

The rearrangement links TRBV5-4 to TRBJ2-1; 7 bases fit TRBD1. With 4 bases clipped from V and 7 bases from J, the junction kept 11 bases outside the gene matches. Germline V gives CDR1 SGHNT, CDR2 YYREEE (reference sequence). This CDR3 is built from 15 residues. The CDR3 nucleotides read TGTGCCAGCAGCCCTAGACAGGGTGCGCGGAATGAGCAGTTCTTC. It is translated as CASSPRQGARNEQFF.

For the CDR3, the DNA is TGTGCCAGCAGCTTACAGGGATACGGCTACACCTTC. It specifies CASSLQGYGYTF. The chain carries TRBV7-2 and TRBJ1-2; possibly TRBD1 for D (5 bases). V lost 2 bases to trimming and J lost 8 bases, with 9 bases between them. Germline V gene sequence: CDR1 SGHTA, CDR2 FQGNSA. This CDR3 contains 12 residues.

CDR3 sequence: CASSQEFTVVYGYTF. The DNA for the CDR3 is TGCGCCAGCAGCCAAGAATTTACAGTCGTCTATGGCTACACCTTC. The chain has TRBV4-1 and TRBJ1-2, with D hard to call. This CDR3 has 15 residues. Germline-derived CDR1 and CDR2 are MGHRA and YSYEKL. V was shortened by 0 bases and J by 4 bases, with 12 bases between the two germline ends.

The V and J genes are TRBV10-3 and TRBJ1-2; D gene unclear. From germline, CDR1 is ENHRY and CDR2 SYGVKD. The CDR3 has 11 residues. The germline V and J ends were trimmed by 6 bases and 8 bases, with 10 bases remaining between them. The CDR3 sequence: CAIRKEVGYTF. The CDR3 DNA sequence: TGTGCCATCAGAAAAGAGGTCGGCTACACCTTC.

V gene TRBV5-8 combines with J gene TRBJ2-3; the match to TRBD2 covers 9 bases. Germline values: CDR1 SGHTS, CDR2 YDEGEE. Trimming removed 4 bases from V and 4 bases from J; junction bases left unmatched: 10. The CDR3 sequence is 16 residues long. CDR3 nucleotides: TGTGCCAGCAGCCCAGCGGTGCGGGGGGGCCCAGATACGCAGTATTTT. It is translated as CASSPAVRGGPDTQYF.

The DNA for the CDR3 is TGTGCCAGCAGCTTAGATTTGACTAGCGGTTACAATGAGCAGTTCTTC. This sequence encodes CASSLDLTSGYNEQFF. V is TRBV11-2 and J is TRBJ2-1; 9 bases match TRBD2. Unmatched junction bases numbered 4, after V lost 0 bases and J lost 4 bases. This CDR3 is 16 amino acids long. CDR1 is SGHAT and CDR2 is FQNNGV in the germline V gene. Full variable domain (outside the CDR3, taken from reference TRBV11-2 and TRBJ2-1): EAGVAQSPRYKIIEKRQSVAFWCNPISGHATLYWYQQILGQGPKLLIQFQNNGVVDDSQLPKDRFSAERLKGVDSTLKIQPAKLEDSAVYLCASSLDLTSGYNEQFFGPGTRLTVL.

This chain joins TRBV4-3 and TRBJ2-3; 9 bases agree with TRBD1. Trimming at V came to 4 bases and at J to 4 bases, leaving 6 bases not matched to a gene. Germline CDR1 reads LGHNA; CDR2 reads YSLEER. This CDR3 spans 15 amino acids. The DNA for the CDR3 is TGCGCCAGCAGCCGAGGACAGGGGTTCGCAGATACGCAGTATTTT. Translation gives CASSRGQGFADTQYF.

The J gene is TRBJ2-7, the V gene TRBV5-1; 10 bases fit TRBD1. Trimming cost V 4 bases and J 0 bases; bases outside gene matches: 10. The CDR3 extends over 17 amino acids. The germline gives CDR1 SGHRS, CDR2 YFSETQ. For the CDR3, the DNA is TGCGCCAGCAGCCCCTCTCCGGGACAGGGGTCCTCCTACGAGCAGTACTTC. This sequence encodes CASSPSPGQGSSYEQYF.

V gene TRBV6-5 combines with J gene TRBJ1-5, with 9 bases that match TRBD1. With 7 bases clipped from V and 5 bases from J, the junction kept 6 bases outside the gene matches. The CDR3 runs to 14 residues. Germline CDR1 is MNHEY and CDR2 is SVGAGI. The CDR3 DNA is TGTGCCAGCACCGAGGACAGGGGCGATCAGCCCCAGCATTTT. Encoded protein: CASTEDRGDQPQHF.

This chain uses TRBV20-1 with TRBJ2-7, with unresolved D. The germline gives CDR1 DFQATT, CDR2 SNEGSKA (reference sequence). Trimming shortened V by 3 bases and J by 3 bases, and 6 bases separated the two germline ends. This CDR3 spans 11 amino acids. CDR3 bases: TGCAGTGCTAGCCCTCGCTACGAGCAGTACTTC. Its translation: CSASPRYEQYF.